The 14 T cell receptor beta chains below come from one sample, sequenced in a study of blood T cell repertoires in COVID-19. TCRdb keeps only in-frame clones here, not all; method: immunoSEQ multiplex PCR. The sample holds hundreds of thousands of clones; more than 75% are singletons and the top ten take roughly 0.94%. The sample consisted of PBMCs or T cells enriched from blood (not recorded which). These receptors originate from a woman aged 25 to 39 who had recovered from COVID-19.

This rearrangement joins TRBV5-1 to TRBJ1-1; TRBD1 agrees at 9 bases. Looked up from germline, CDR1 is SGHRS and CDR2 is YFSETQ. The CDR3 runs to 15 residues. Losses at the gene ends were 3 bases for V and 1 base for J; bases not matched to a gene: 4. This CDR3 is CASSSTGGSNTEAFF. The CDR3 DNA is TGCGCCAGCAGCTCCACAGGGGGCTCGAACACTGAAGCTTTCTTT. Full variable domain (remainder filled in from reference TRBV5-1 and TRBJ1-1): KAGVTQTPRYLIKTRGQQVTLSCSPISGHRSVSWYQQTPGQGLQFLFEYFSETQRNKGNFPGRFSGRQFSNSRSEMNVSTLELGDSALYLCASSSTGGSNTEAFFGQGTRLTVV.

The V gene is TRBV19, the J gene TRBJ2-2; TRBD1 matches 7 bases. The CDR3 contains 16 residues. V lost 1 base to trimming and J lost 6 bases; unmatched junction nucleotides: 8. Germline V lookup: CDR1 LNHDA, CDR2 SQIVND (reference sequence). Written as DNA, the CDR3 is TGTGCCAGTAGTATAGGAACGACAGGGATCGCCGGGGAGCTGTTTTTT. Residues: CASSIGTTGIAGELFF.

This clone occurred once. The chain joins TRBV11-2 to TRBJ1-2, with D unclear. Trimming removed 2 bases from V and 11 bases from J, with 18 bases in between. Germline values: CDR1 SGHAT, CDR2 FQNNGV. The length of the CDR3 is 14 residues. CDR3 coding DNA: TGTGCCAGCAGCTTACAGGCCACAATGACAAAATACACCTTC. Amino acids: CASSLQATMTKYTF.

V is TRBV6-5 and J is TRBJ1-4; 7 bases are shared with TRBD1. Germline lookup yields CDR1 MNHEY and CDR2 SVGAGI. The CDR3 extends over 13 amino acids. V lost 6 bases and J lost 4; bases outside the gene matches: 2. In DNA form, the CDR3 reads TGTGCCAGCAGGGCAGGGGGTAATGAAAAACTGTTTTTT. Protein product: CASRAGGNEKLFF.

The chain recombines TRBV6-5 with TRBJ1-1; 8 bases fit TRBD1. Germline CDR1 reads MNHEY; CDR2 reads SVGAGI. With V trimmed by 2 bases and J by 7 bases, 12 bases remained unmatched. The CDR3 is 16 residues long. This chain's CDR3 is CASSYGPGGEPLEAFF. The CDR3 coding sequence is TGTGCCAGCAGTTACGGGCCAGGGGGCGAGCCTCTTGAAGCTTTCTTT.

The chain employs TRBV2 and TRBJ1-4; maybe TRBD1 (5 bases). Trimming took 5 bases from V and 7 from J, leaving 20 bases between them. CDR1 is SNHLY, CDR2 FYNNEI, per germline. This CDR3 has 16 amino acids. CDR3 nucleotide sequence: TGTGCCAGCAGTCGAGGCAGGGCGGCAGTGGGTGAAAAACTGTTTTTT. It encodes CASSRGRAAVGEKLFF.

This chain links TRBV11-2 with TRBJ1-3; D remains ambiguous. CDR3 length: 15 residues. Germline CDR1 reads SGHAT; CDR2 reads FQNNGV. Trimming stripped 1 base from V and 0 bases from J, with 7 bases between. The CDR3 nucleotides are TGTGCCAGCAGCTTAGTCCATTTCTCTGGAAACACCATATATTTT. Translation gives CASSLVHFSGNTIYF.

This chain connects TRBV2 to TRBJ1-1, with D maybe TRBD1 (6 bases). Germline-derived CDR1 and CDR2 are SNHLY and FYNNEI. V was clipped by 6 bases and J by 5 bases, with 13 bases between them. The CDR3 runs 13 residues. This chain's CDR3 is CASRYRVGTEAFF. In DNA form, the CDR3 reads TGTGCCAGCAGATACAGGGTGGGGACTGAAGCTTTCTTT.

This rearrangement joins TRBV2 to TRBJ1-3; unclear D gene. Trimming cost V 3 bases and J 0 bases, with 9 bases left between them. Germline CDR1 SNHLY, CDR2 FYNNEI. This CDR3 region has 15 residues. This CDR3 reads CASSDGLGSGNTIYF. CDR3 sequence (DNA): TGTGCCAGCAGTGATGGACTGGGCTCTGGAAACACCATATATTTT.

V and J are TRBV5-5 and TRBJ2-2, with D unclear. Germline V CDR1 and CDR2: SGHKS, YYEKEE (reference sequence). The CDR3 consists of 15 residues. V lost 4 bases and J lost 6, with 16 bases in between. The CDR3 DNA is TGTGCCAGCAGCCCCCGTTCGGCGGAGCCCGGGGAGCTGTTTTTT. Its translation: CASSPRSAEPGELFF.

The chain employs TRBV18 and TRBJ1-5; no clear D gene. The germline V and J ends were trimmed by 6 bases and 9 bases, with 21 bases remaining between them. Germline V gives CDR1 KGHSH, CDR2 LQKENI. This CDR3 is 15 amino acids long. The CDR3 sequence is CASSREDPSKSPQHF. CDR3 in DNA: TGTGCCAGCTCCCGGGAAGACCCCAGTAAATCGCCCCAGCATTTT.

The chain carries TRBV30 and TRBJ1-2, with D unclear. Trimming pared 6 bases from V and 3 bases from J, leaving 14 bases between. Germline assignment: CDR1 GTSNPN and CDR2 SVGIG (reference sequence). The CDR3 totals 13 residues. This CDR3 reads CACPAGKHYGYTF. The CDR3 DNA reads as TGTGCCTGCCCCGCGGGTAAACACTATGGCTACACCTTC.

The chain carries TRBV15 and TRBJ2-5, with a possible D match to TRBD2 (6 bases). The germline CDR1 and CDR2 sequences are LNHNV and YYDKDF (reference sequence). V was trimmed by 6 bases and J by 5 bases, leaving 13 bases between them. This CDR3 is 13 amino acids long. The CDR3 region is CATRETSRETQYF. CDR3 in DNA: TGTGCCACCAGGGAGACTAGTCGGGAGACCCAGTACTTC.

The V and J genes are TRBV5-1 and TRBJ2-3; perhaps TRBD1 as D (6 bases). This CDR3 comprises 15 residues. Trimming left V 0 bases short and J 3 bases short, with 11 bases between. Per germline, CDR1 SGHRS and CDR2 YFSETQ. The CDR3 bases are TGCGCCAGCAGCTTGGTAGTCCAGGGGACAGATACGCAGTATTTT. Amino acid sequence: CASSLVVQGTDTQYF.